This T cell receptor (beta chain) was observed in a study of CXCR3-negative and CXCR3-positive naive CD8 T cells. Study conclusions and caveats: A higher hydrophobicity marked the TRB CDR3s of CXCR3-positive naive cells versus CXCR3-negative naive cells.

CDR1 is SGHRS and CDR2 is YFSETQ in the germline V gene. The CDR3 has 16 residues. Each TRB cDNA library was prepared by 5' RACE (with UMI labels). TCRdb reprocessed the 5' RACE reads and stores each CDR3 protein as one record, lacking DNA. The sample includes about 150,000 distinct CDR3 sequences. Points on this clonotype: Its cognate antigen is unknown.

This clonotype was sampled from a human donor in good health. Some clones in this sample may be carry-over from other donors' samples. This sequence joins TRBV5-1 and TRBJ2-7; TCRdb's D call, TRBD1, is unchecked because there is no DNA. The sequenced sample consisted of naive CXCR3+ CD8+ T cells from blood. Subset in this sample: CD45RO-CCR7+CD27+CD95- naive CD8+ T cells expressing CXCR3 (TNR3+). CDR3 protein: CASSGYGQGFMDEQYF.